Detailed here is one T cell receptor (beta chain). Per germline, CDR1 MNHEY and CDR2 SVGAGI. Trimming shortened V by 2 bases and J by 0 bases, and 4 bases separated the two germline ends. The CDR3 runs 13 residues. These data come from a study of blood T cell repertoires in COVID-19. Overall study: From the United States, Italy and Spain came samples of acute and convalescent COVID-19. Sources were T cells, B-cell-depleted T cells, or PBMCs; the material itself was cDNA or gDNA.

TCRdb keeps only in-frame clones here, not all; method: immunoSEQ multiplex PCR. Of around 97,000 clones in the sample, approximately 84% were seen once. This sequence joins TRBV6-5 and TRBJ1-1; no definite D call. This clonotype was sampled from a man aged 70-80 years with acute or convalescent COVID-19. Sequencing was performed on peripheral blood. CDR3 in amino acids: CASSYRVNTEAFF. CDR3 DNA sequence: TGTGCCAGCAGTTACCGGGTGAACACTGAAGCTTTCTTT.